This T cell receptor (beta chain) was captured by sequencing in a study of blood T cell repertoires in COVID-19. Researchers sorted participants into cohorts using their self-reported clinical history. Recovery among Cohort 3 donors was established by two negative PCRs, clearance, or symptom resolution. The authors' processing: Estimates of nucleated cell counts were drawn from the amplification of reference gene primers. TCRdb keeps only in-frame clones here, not all; method: immunoSEQ multiplex PCR. For V, J and clone size, that table is used; D and trimming come from the DNA. The sample lists around 170,000 clones; 80% to 90% were seen once. The source material was PBMCs or T cells enriched from blood (not recorded which). This clonotype was obtained from a woman in her forties or fifties who had recovered from COVID-19.

CDR3 in amino acids: CASSTRRDSPLHF. In nucleotides, the CDR3 is TGTGCCAGTAGTACTCGCAGGGATTCACCCCTCCACTTT. V usage is TRBV19 and J usage is TRBJ1-6; D may be TRBD1 (5 bases). Trimming pared 4 bases from V and 8 bases from J, leaving 9 bases between. The CDR3 is 13 residues long. Germline CDR1 LNHDA, CDR2 SQIVND (reference sequence).